The present T cell receptor (beta chain) was sequenced within a study of identifying expanded T cells in peripheral blood. Concerning this clone: What it binds is unknown.

Libraries were prepared by immunoSEQ multiplex PCR; TCRdb keeps only in-frame clonotypes and omits some of them. The repertoire holds tens of thousands of clones, with 80% to 90% as singletons. No infections or other immune events were documented during collection. Study results and caveats: Technical replicates showed roughly 1.2 changed clones; approximately two weeks approximately 15; four weeks 19. Roughly two-week clone count variance significantly increased as total template count grew.

Germline V gene data show CDR1 as SGHRS and CDR2 as YFSETQ. Trimming removed 4 bases from V and 2 bases from J; junction bases left unmatched: 8. This CDR3 comprises 16 residues. The sequenced material came from blood. The sequence derives from a person between 18 and 75 years old in good health. V is TRBV5-1 and J is TRBJ2-3; TRBD1 agrees at 9 bases. CDR3 region: CASSRFGTGHTDTQYF. As DNA, the CDR3 is TGCGCCAGCAGCCGGTTTGGGACAGGGCACACAGATACGCAGTATTTT.